This paragraph covers one TCR beta chain sequence. This sample was taken from a study of cytomegalovirus exposure and HLA in healthy donors. Researchers ran the PCR with 60 Vbeta and 13 Jbeta primers. TCRdb keeps only in-frame clones here, not all; method: immunoSEQ multiplex PCR. The sample carries approximately 140,000 clones, roughly 82% recorded once. Trimming stripped 0 bases from V and 2 bases from J, with 9 bases between. CDR1 MGHRA and CDR2 YSYEKL come from the germline V gene. This CDR3 contains 15 residues. Sequences were obtained from PBMCs. V and J are TRBV4-1 and TRBJ2-3, with D possibly TRBD2 on 5 matching bases. The TCR comes from a boy between 10 and 17 years old in good health and CMV-seronegative. The chain's CDR3 is CASSQDLASTDTQYF. In nucleotides, the CDR3 is TGCGCCAGCAGCCAAGATCTAGCTTCCACAGATACGCAGTATTTT.